The 27 T cell receptor beta chains in this list originate from one sample, sequenced in a study of shared clonotypes between healthy human individuals. CD8 cells regarded as naive lacked CD45RO, were positively chosen for CCR7, and omitted terminally differentiated effector memory CD45RA+ cells. TCRdb's table, derived via immunoSEQ multiplex PCR, lists solely in-frame clones and lacks some. The sample holds about 2.1 million clones, 93% seen once. The sample consisted of naive CD8+ T cells from PBMCs. The receptors were sampled from a man in his late teens or twenties in good health. Some clones in this sample may be carry-over from other donors' samples.

This clone was detected only once. CDR3 in amino acids: CASSATHGLAGVVQFF. DNA for the CDR3: TGTGCCAGCAGCGCAACCCATGGACTAGCGGGAGTCGTCCAGTTCTTC. The chain employs TRBV7-3 and TRBJ2-1; 13 positions agree with TRBD2. The germline gives CDR1 SGHTA, CDR2 FQGTGA. V lost 5 bases to trimming and J lost 13 bases; unmatched junction nucleotides: 14. This CDR3 comprises 16 residues.

The chain is built from TRBV7-3 and TRBJ2-3; possibly TRBD1 or TRBD2 for D (5 bases each). CDR3 length: 16 amino acids. CDR1 is SGHTA and CDR2 is FQGTGA in the germline V gene. Trimming took 5 bases from V and 7 from J, leaving 22 bases between them. CDR3 region: CASSPLGGGLAYTQYF. CDR3 coding DNA: TGTGCCAGCAGCCCCCTTGGGGGTGGCCTAGCCTATACGCAGTATTTT.

J is TRBJ1-1 and V is TRBV4-2; D remains unclear. Germline assignment: CDR1 LGHNA and CDR2 YNFKEQ. Trimming pared 0 bases from V and 6 bases from J, leaving 11 bases between. The CDR3 has 14 residues. The CDR3 region is CASSQDGVYPEAFF. CDR3 DNA sequence: TGTGCCAGCAGCCAAGACGGGGTATACCCTGAAGCTTTCTTT.

This chain's CDR3 is CATGRVSGANVLTF. Here the CDR3 DNA reads TGTGCCACCGGGAGGGTCTCTGGGGCCAACGTCCTGACTTTC. V and J are TRBV27 and TRBJ2-6; 8 positions agree with TRBD2. This CDR3 is 14 amino acids long. V lost 10 bases and J lost 0; bases outside the gene matches: 2. Germline V gene data show CDR1 as MNHEY and CDR2 as SMNVEV (reference sequence).

J is TRBJ2-4 and V is TRBV7-8; unclear D gene. CDR1 is SGHVS and CDR2 is FQNEAQ in the germline V gene. V lost 5 bases, J lost 5 bases, and 10 bases lay in between. The CDR3 covers 13 residues. The CDR3 coding sequence is TGTGCCAGCAGCCCCCCGCGTGAAAACATTCAGTACTTC. Translating it yields CASSPPRENIQYF.

The chain employs TRBV7-8 and TRBJ1-1; no clear D gene. Trimming took off 1 base at V and 5 bases at J, with 8 bases between the two ends. Germline CDR1 and CDR2: SGHVS and FQNEAQ. The CDR3 runs 13 residues. The CDR3 nucleotides are TGTGCCAGCAGCTTAGGGATGCTGACTGAAGCTTTCTTT. Its protein is CASSLGMLTEAFF.

The rearrangement uses TRBV7-9 and TRBJ1-4; 9 bases fit TRBD1. V trimming: 3 bases; J trimming: 6 bases; junction bases outside the gene matches: 5. Germline V gene sequence: CDR1 SEHNR, CDR2 FQNEAQ (reference sequence). The CDR3 runs to 15 residues. CDR3 in amino acids: CASSFSGTGYEKLFF. CDR3 DNA sequence: TGTGCCAGCAGCTTCTCCGGGACAGGGTATGAAAAACTGTTTTTT.

The V and J genes are TRBV14 and TRBJ1-3, with a possible D match to TRBD1 (6 bases). The V end was cut by 0 bases, the J end by 3 bases, with 9 bases between. This CDR3 has 15 residues. Per the germline V gene, CDR1 is SGHDN and CDR2 is FVKESK. The CDR3 DNA follows: TGTGCCAGCAGCCAAGAGTGGGGGCTTGGAAACACCATATATTTT. Translation gives CASSQEWGLGNTIYF.

This clone was seen only once. The chain is built from TRBV7-9 and TRBJ2-7, with D possibly being TRBD1 (6 bases). The CDR3 runs to 13 residues. Germline loops: CDR1 SEHNR, CDR2 FQNEAQ (reference sequence). Trimming took 8 bases from V and 5 from J, leaving 16 bases between them. The CDR3 loop is CASLLQGFHEQYF. The CDR3 DNA reads TGTGCCAGCCTCCTTCAGGGGTTCCACGAGCAGTACTTC. The whole variable domain, remainder taken from reference TRBV7-9 and TRBJ2-7, is DTGVSQNPRHKITKRGQNVTFRCDPISEHNRLYWYRQTLGQGPEFLTYFQNEAQLEKSRLLSDRFSAERPKGSFSTLEIQRTEQGDSAMYLCASLLQGFHEQYFGPGTRLTVT.

This clone appeared a single time. This chain joins TRBV6-1 and TRBJ2-3; no definite D call. The CDR3 covers 16 residues. Looked up from germline, CDR1 is MNHNS and CDR2 is SASEGT. V was shortened by 2 bases and J by 0 bases, with 12 bases between the two germline ends. CDR3 sequence: CASSEPTRISTDTQYF. Written as DNA, the CDR3 is TGTGCCAGCAGTGAACCGACCAGAATAAGCACAGATACGCAGTATTTT.

The chain uses TRBV4-1 and TRBJ2-5, with 12 nucleotides matching TRBD2. The trim removed 0 bases at V and 5 bases at J, leaving 10 bases unmatched. The length of the CDR3 is 18 residues. Looked up from germline, CDR1 is MGHRA and CDR2 is YSYEKL. The CDR3 bases are TGCGCCAGCAGCCAAGATGTACTAGCGGGAGGAATCGCGGAGACCCAGTACTTC. Amino acids: CASSQDVLAGGIAETQYF.

The chain joins TRBV6-5 to TRBJ2-5; the D gene is possibly TRBD1 (5 bases). CDR1 and CDR2 (germline): MNHEY, SVGAGI. CDR3 length equals 13 residues. V was pared by 6 bases and J by 2 bases, with 10 bases between. The CDR3 protein is CASRGLVQETQYF. CDR3 coding DNA: TGTGCCAGCAGGGGGCTGGTTCAAGAGACCCAGTACTTC.

V gene TRBV7-9 combines with J gene TRBJ2-7; either TRBD1 or TRBD2 may supply D (5 bases each). V lost 0 bases, J lost 6 bases, and 9 bases lay in between. This CDR3 spans 13 amino acids. Germline assignment: CDR1 SEHNR and CDR2 FQNEAQ (reference sequence). The CDR3 sequence: CASSLALGVEQYF. The CDR3 nucleotides are TGTGCCAGCAGCTTAGCGTTGGGGGTCGAGCAGTACTTC.

The V gene is TRBV6-1, the J gene TRBJ1-4, with TRBD1 matching 9 bases. There are 15 residues in the CDR3. CDR1 is MNHNS, CDR2 SASEGT, per germline. Trimming took 6 bases from V and 8 from J; bases not matched to a gene: 10. The CDR3 DNA sequence: TGTGCCAGCAGGCCCGGGACAGGGTGGGAGGAAAAACTGTTTTTT. This translates into CASRPGTGWEEKLFF.

The chain is built from TRBV30 and TRBJ2-2, with TRBD2 matching 7 bases. This CDR3 spans 16 amino acids. Per germline, CDR1 GTSNPN and CDR2 SVGIG (reference sequence). The ends lost 0 bases at V and 0 bases at J; junction bases unmatched: 4. The CDR3: CAWSVSLAANTGELFF. As DNA, the CDR3 is TGTGCCTGGAGTGTAAGTCTAGCGGCGAACACCGGGGAGCTGTTTTTT.

This rearrangement joins TRBV27 to TRBJ2-7; D is ambiguous. Germline CDR1 MNHEY, CDR2 SMNVEV (reference sequence). V lost 2 bases and J lost 2, with 19 bases in between. The CDR3 loop spans 17 amino acids. The CDR3 loop reads CASSLGVLRVGTYEQYF. CDR3 in DNA: TGTGCCAGCAGTTTAGGGGTACTTAGGGTAGGCACCTACGAGCAGTACTTC.

This chain uses TRBV5-1 with TRBJ2-7; 11 nucleotides agree with TRBD2. The CDR3 covers 15 residues. The V gene end was trimmed by 3 bases and the J gene end by 0 bases; junction bases not matched to a gene: 2. In germline, CDR1 is SGHRS, CDR2 YFSETQ. The CDR3 nucleotides read TGCGCCAGCAGCTGGGGACTAGCGGACTCCTACGAGCAGTACTTC. Residues: CASSWGLADSYEQYF.

Points on this clone: The same CDR3 also results from other DNA sequences found in this sample. V and J are TRBV4-1 and TRBJ2-7; TRBD2 aligns across 9 bases. The CDR3 runs to 15 residues. V was clipped by 3 bases and J by 0 bases; unmatched bases: 3. From germline, CDR1 is MGHRA and CDR2 YSYEKL. The CDR3 loop reads CASSQRTSASYEQYF. The CDR3 DNA reads TGCGCCAGCAGCCAGAGGACTAGCGCCTCCTACGAGCAGTACTTC.

This clone was detected once. The chain has TRBV7-9 and TRBJ2-2, with D tentatively TRBD1 or TRBD2 (6 bases each). The CDR3 contains 15 residues. Per germline, CDR1 SEHNR and CDR2 FQNEAQ (reference sequence). V gave up 5 bases and J gave up 5 bases, with 15 bases separating them. CDR3 in amino acids: CASSTTRGPTGELFF. The CDR3 nucleotides are TGTGCCAGCAGCACAACCCGGGGGCCTACCGGGGAGCTGTTTTTT.

This chain uses TRBV7-9 with TRBJ1-1, with TRBD1 identical over 8 bases. With 4 bases clipped from V and 0 bases from J, the junction kept 16 bases outside the gene matches. Germline CDR1 and CDR2: SEHNR and FQNEAQ (reference sequence). The CDR3 runs 19 residues. CDR3 in amino acids: CASSSPSDREMAMNTEAFF. The CDR3 DNA sequence: TGTGCCAGCAGCTCGCCCTCGGACAGGGAGATGGCGATGAACACTGAAGCTTTCTTT.

The chain is built from TRBV28 and TRBJ2-4; possible D gene TRBD1, 5 bases. Germline CDR1 and CDR2: MDHEN and SYDVKM. The V end was cut by 2 bases, the J end by 0 bases, with 20 bases between. The CDR3 extends over 19 amino acids. CDR3 DNA: TGTGCCAGCAGTTTAAACACCAGGGTGGGCCTACTAGCCAAAAACATTCAGTACTTC. Amino acids: CASSLNTRVGLLAKNIQYF. The variable domain in full, with the rest retrieved from reference TRBV28 and TRBJ2-4, is DVKVTQSSRYLVKRTGEKVFLECVQDMDHENMFWYRQDPGLGLRLIYFSYDVKMKEKGDIPEGYSVSREKKERFSLILESASTNQTSMYLCASSLNTRVGLLAKNIQYFGAGTRLSVL.

Remarks on this clone: This sample includes further DNA sequences coding for the same CDR3. V usage is TRBV9 and J usage is TRBJ2-1, with TRBD2 matching over 7 bases. The germline V gene encodes CDR1 SGDLS and CDR2 YYNGEE. The CDR3 has 15 amino acids. The junction had 6 bases not matched to a gene; V was cut back by 0 bases and J by 6 bases. CDR3 nucleotides: TGTGCCAGCAGCGTAGGAAGCGGGATCCTCAATGAGCAGTTCTTC. Its protein product is CASSVGSGILNEQFF. Full variable domain (missing parts from reference TRBV9 and TRBJ2-1): DSGVTQTPKHLITATGQRVTLRCSPRSGDLSVYWYQQSLDQGLQFLIQYYNGEERAKGNILERFSAQQFPDLHSELNLSSLELGDSALYFCASSVGSGILNEQFFGPGTRLTVL.

This chain links TRBV7-8 with TRBJ1-4; D is undetermined. Germline CDR1 and CDR2: SGHVS and FQNEAQ. This CDR3 region has 14 residues. Trimming left V 5 bases short and J 8 bases short, with 15 bases between. The CDR3: CASSPARLGEKLFF. CDR3 in DNA: TGTGCCAGCAGCCCCGCGAGGCTAGGGGAAAAACTGTTTTTT.

The V and J genes are TRBV4-3 and TRBJ2-7; the D gene is possibly TRBD2 (6 bases). Germline-derived CDR1 and CDR2 are LGHNA and YSLEER. V was pared by 2 bases and J by 3 bases, with 11 bases between. CDR3 length: 14 amino acids. The CDR3 is CASSQSTGDYEQYF. The CDR3 DNA reads TGCGCCAGCAGCCAAAGTACGGGAGACTACGAGCAGTACTTC.

The gene calls are TRBV6-1 and TRBJ2-7; 13 bases map to TRBD2. CDR1 and CDR2 from the germline V gene are MNHNS and SASEGT. The CDR3 is 15 residues long. Unmatched junction bases numbered 8, after V lost 8 bases and J lost 4 bases. The CDR3 region has the DNA TGTGCCAGCCCAGGACTAGCGGGAGATAGGTACGAGCAGTACTTC. The encoded protein is CASPGLAGDRYEQYF.

The chain couples TRBV19 to TRBJ2-7; a possible D gene is TRBD2 (5 bases). This CDR3 region has 12 residues. Germline CDR1 and CDR2: LNHDA and SQIVND (reference sequence). V was pared by 9 bases and J by 3 bases, with 12 bases between. CDR3 in DNA: TGTGCCAGCCACGCCGGGAACTACGAGCAGTACTTC. As protein: CASHAGNYEQYF.

This chain joins TRBV5-1 and TRBJ2-7; D perhaps matches TRBD2 (5 bases). The CDR3 totals 14 residues. The V and J ends lost 7 bases and 3 bases respectively, with 17 bases between them. CDR1 and CDR2 (germline): SGHRS, YFSETQ. The CDR3 here is CASYDLEAGYEQYF. The CDR3 DNA is TGCGCCAGCTACGACTTAGAGGCGGGCTACGAGCAGTACTTC.